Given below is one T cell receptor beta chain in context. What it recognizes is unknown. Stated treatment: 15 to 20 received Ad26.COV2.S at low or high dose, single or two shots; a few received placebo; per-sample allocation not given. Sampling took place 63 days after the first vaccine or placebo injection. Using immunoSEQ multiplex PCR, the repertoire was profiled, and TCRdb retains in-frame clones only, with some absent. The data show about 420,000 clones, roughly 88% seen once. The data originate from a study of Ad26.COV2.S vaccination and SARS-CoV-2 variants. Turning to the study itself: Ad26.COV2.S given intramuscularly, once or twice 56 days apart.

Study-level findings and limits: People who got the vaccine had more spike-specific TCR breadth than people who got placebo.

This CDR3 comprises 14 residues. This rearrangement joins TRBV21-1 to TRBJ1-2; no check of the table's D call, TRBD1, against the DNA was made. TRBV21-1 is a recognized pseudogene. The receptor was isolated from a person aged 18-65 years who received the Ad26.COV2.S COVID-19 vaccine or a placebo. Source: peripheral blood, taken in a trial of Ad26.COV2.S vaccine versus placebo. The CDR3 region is CASSGGGDRHGYTF. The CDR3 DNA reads TGTGCCAGCAGTGGAGGGGGCGATAGACATGGCTACACCTTC.